These 16 T cell receptor beta chains were all obtained from the same sample, sequenced in a study of T-cell memory formation after mild COVID-19. TCRdb reprocessed the 5' RACE reads via MiXCR and lists one record per CDR3 protein. The data show nearly 350,000 distinct CDR3 sequences, 10% to 15% seen once. Specimen: PBMCs or a T cell subset sorted from them (not recorded which). The receptors here all came from a man aged 18 to 30 who had mild COVID-19 (a few samples of this study predate the infection). Cell type and time point are not known.

This clonotype has only a few counts. The chain joins TRBV6-5 to TRBJ2-3; a possible D gene is TRBD2 (6 bases). Germline V gene data show CDR1 as MNHEY and CDR2 as SVGAGI. Trimming cost V 11 bases and J 2 bases, with 26 bases left between them. CDR3 length equals 17 residues. The CDR3 protein is CAVQDVGTGTFTDTQYF. In DNA, the CDR3 is TGTGCCGTACAGGACGTCGGGACTGGGACTTTCACAGATACGCAGTATTTT.

The sample holds a few counts of this clonotype. V is TRBV7-2 and J is TRBJ1-2, with D hard to call. The CDR3 covers 14 residues. From germline, CDR1 is SGHTA and CDR2 FQGNSA. V lost 5 bases, J lost 8 bases, and 18 bases lay in between. The CDR3 region is CASSPSLGNWGYTF. For the CDR3, the DNA is TGTGCCAGCAGCCCTAGTTTGGGGAATTGGGGCTACACCTTC.

CDR3 nucleotide sequence: TGTGCCAGCACCCTGTTAGGCAGCTCTGGGGCCAACGTCCTGACTTTC. Its protein is CASTLLGSSGANVLTF. The J gene is TRBJ2-6, the V gene TRBV6-6; D remains unclear. This CDR3 comprises 16 residues. V lost 7 bases, J lost 0 bases, and 13 bases lay in between. The germline gives CDR1 MNHNY, CDR2 SVGAGI (reference sequence).

The rearrangement uses TRBV21-1 and TRBJ1-1. TRBV21-1 is listed as a pseudogene. This CDR3 comprises 13 residues. Written as DNA, the CDR3 is TGTGCCAGCAGCAGAAGGGGTTTCGCTGAAGCTTTCTTT. Protein product: CASSRRGFAEAFF.

CDR3 DNA: TGTGCCAGCAGTTACGGGGGACAGGGGACTGAAGCTTTCTTT. Its translation is CASSYGGQGTEAFF. The chain employs TRBV6-5 and TRBJ1-1; 10 bases match TRBD1. CDR1 is MNHEY, CDR2 SVGAGI, per germline. This CDR3 has 14 amino acids. Unmatched junction bases numbered 2, after V lost 2 bases and J lost 5 bases.

In its sample, this clonotype was seen many times. This sequence joins TRBV24-1 and TRBJ2-2; D perhaps matches TRBD2 (6 bases). Germline loops: CDR1 KGHDR, CDR2 SFDVKD. CDR3 length: 16 amino acids. The V and J ends lost 4 bases and 7 bases respectively, with 18 bases between them. The CDR3 region has the DNA TGTGCCACCAGTGACCCTCGACGGGGGACCCACGGGGAGCTGTTTTTT. Translation: CATSDPRRGTHGELFF.

This clonotype showed up many times. This rearrangement joins TRBV7-6 to TRBJ1-4; D is undetermined. V was cut by 5 bases and J by 8 bases, with 9 bases left in between. The germline CDR1 and CDR2 sequences are SGHVS and FNYEAQ. The CDR3 runs 12 residues. CDR3 sequence (DNA): TGTGCCAGCAGCCCTTCGGGGGAAAAACTGTTTTTT. Protein: CASSPSGEKLFF.

The rearrangement uses TRBV12-3 or TRBV12-4 and TRBJ1-2; possible D gene TRBD1, 6 bases. The CDR3 runs to 13 residues. Trimming left V 6 bases short and J 8 bases short, with 16 bases between. Here the CDR3 reads CASSPRGAMGYTF. The CDR3 DNA is TGTGCCAGCAGCCCGAGGGGGGCTATGGGCTACACCTTC.

The chain links TRBV27 to TRBJ2-1; D perhaps matches TRBD2 (5 bases). Germline V CDR1 and CDR2: MNHEY, SMNVEV (reference sequence). V dropped 8 bases and J dropped 7 bases, with 15 bases sitting between them. This CDR3 is built from 13 residues. The CDR3 loop reads CASGLPSANEQFF. As DNA, the CDR3 is TGTGCCAGCGGACTTCCCTCGGCAAATGAGCAGTTCTTC.

In its sample, this clonotype was seen a few times. V is TRBV20-1 and J is TRBJ2-3, with 10 bases matching TRBD1. The CDR3 sequence is 15 residues long. J was trimmed by 3 bases and V by 4 bases; bases with no gene match: 7. CDR1 is DFQATT and CDR2 is SNEGSKA in the germline V gene (reference sequence). This CDR3 is CSATRDRGGTDTQYF. In nucleotides, the CDR3 is TGCAGTGCTACCAGGGACAGGGGTGGGACAGATACGCAGTATTTT.

This clonotype was found many times. The V and J genes are TRBV12-3 or TRBV12-4 and TRBJ2-2; D ambiguous. The CDR3 loop spans 15 amino acids. Trimming removed 5 bases from V and 3 bases from J, with 13 bases in between. CDR3 nucleotides: TGTGCCAGCAGTCGCCGGGCCCTGGACACCGGGGAGCTGTTTTTT. Its protein is CASSRRALDTGELFF.

The genes are TRBV4-3 and TRBJ1-2; D not resolved. CDR1 and CDR2 from the germline V gene are LGHNA and YSLEER. The germline V and J ends were trimmed by 0 bases and 1 base, with 6 bases remaining between them. The CDR3 spans 14 residues. CDR3 sequence (DNA): TGCGCCAGCAGCCAAGAAAGGCTTAACTATGGCTACACCTTC. This sequence encodes CASSQERLNYGYTF.

This clonotype was seen ten or more times. The rearrangement joins TRBV6-5 to TRBJ1-1; D gene uncertain. The CDR3 is made up of 14 amino acids. CDR1 and CDR2 (germline): MNHEY, SVGAGI. V lost 0 bases and J lost 0, with 5 bases in between. CDR3 protein: CASSYSRVNTEAFF. CDR3 nucleotide sequence: TGTGCCAGCAGTTACTCGAGGGTGAACACTGAAGCTTTCTTT.

The genes are TRBV7-2 and TRBJ2-7, with D perhaps TRBD1 or TRBD2 (6 bases each). The CDR3 runs to 15 residues. The V and J ends lost 8 bases and 6 bases respectively, with 23 bases between them. CDR1 is SGHTA, CDR2 FQGNSA, per germline. CDR3 sequence: CASRFGGPVPREQYF. CDR3 nucleotide sequence: TGTGCCAGCCGGTTTGGGGGGCCTGTCCCTCGCGAGCAGTACTTC.

The rearrangement uses TRBV7-9 and TRBJ2-5, with 8 bases that match TRBD2. V shed 5 bases, J shed 5 bases, and the junction held 16 bases outside the gene matches. This CDR3 region has 17 residues. CDR1 is SEHNR and CDR2 is FQNEAQ in the germline V gene (reference sequence). CDR3 sequence reads: CASSQIGGGTIWETQYF. The CDR3, as DNA: TGTGCCAGCAGCCAAATCGGCGGGGGGACGATTTGGGAGACCCAGTACTTC.

This clonotype was seen ten or more times. The V call is TRBV7-2, the J call TRBJ2-4; D not resolved. The CDR3 covers 14 residues. Trimming left V 0 bases short and J 8 bases short, with 11 bases between. Germline CDR1 and CDR2: SGHTA and FQGNSA. CDR3 sequence reads: CASSLAGPRDIQYF. The CDR3, as DNA: TGTGCCAGCAGCTTAGCAGGCCCTCGGGACATTCAGTACTTC.